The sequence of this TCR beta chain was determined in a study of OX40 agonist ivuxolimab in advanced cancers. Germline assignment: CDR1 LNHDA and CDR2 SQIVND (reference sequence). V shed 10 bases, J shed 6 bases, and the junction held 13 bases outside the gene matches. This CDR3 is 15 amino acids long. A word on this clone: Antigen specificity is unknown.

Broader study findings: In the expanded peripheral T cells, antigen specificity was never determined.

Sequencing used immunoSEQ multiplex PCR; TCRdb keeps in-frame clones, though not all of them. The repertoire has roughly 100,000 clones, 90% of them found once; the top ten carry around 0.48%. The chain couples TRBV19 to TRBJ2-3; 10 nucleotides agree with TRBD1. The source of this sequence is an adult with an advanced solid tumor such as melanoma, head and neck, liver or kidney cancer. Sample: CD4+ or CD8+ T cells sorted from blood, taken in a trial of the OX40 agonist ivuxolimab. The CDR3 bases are TGTGCCACTCAAGACAGGGGGCGATCGTCGGATACGCAGTATTTT. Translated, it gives CATQDRGRSSDTQYF.